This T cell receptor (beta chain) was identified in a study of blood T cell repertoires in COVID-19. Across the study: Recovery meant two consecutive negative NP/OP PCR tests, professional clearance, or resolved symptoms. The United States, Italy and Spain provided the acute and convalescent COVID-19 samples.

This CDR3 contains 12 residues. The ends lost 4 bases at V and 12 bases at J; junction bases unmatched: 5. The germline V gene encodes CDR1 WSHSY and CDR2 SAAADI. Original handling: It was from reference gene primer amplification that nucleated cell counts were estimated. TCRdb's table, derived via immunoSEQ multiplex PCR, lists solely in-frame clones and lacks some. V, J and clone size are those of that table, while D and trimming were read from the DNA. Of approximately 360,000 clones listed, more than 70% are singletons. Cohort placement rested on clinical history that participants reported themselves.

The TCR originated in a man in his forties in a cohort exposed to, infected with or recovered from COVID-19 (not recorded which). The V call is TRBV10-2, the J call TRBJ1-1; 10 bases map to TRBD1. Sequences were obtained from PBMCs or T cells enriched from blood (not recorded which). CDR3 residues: CASSGDRGSTFF. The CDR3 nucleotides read TGCGCCAGCAGTGGGGACAGGGGTTCGACTTTCTTT.